The TCR beta chain under discussion was sequenced for a study of monozygotic twins with inflammatory bowel disease. The study, taken as a whole, reports: With inverse Simpson as the measure, TCRbeta diversity was lower in IBD patients than in healthy co-twins.

The input for each TCR library was 3500 ng of total RNA. From the 5' RACE reads, TCRdb lists one entry per CDR3 protein and no DNA. Across roughly 300,000 distinct CDR3 sequences, the top ten clones capture about 5% of the sample. Unsorted whole blood yielded the total RNA, with T cells left unselected. The CDR3 totals 12 residues. Germline CDR1 and CDR2: DFQATT and SNEGSKA (reference sequence). As concerns this clonotype: Its cognate antigen is unknown.

The V and J genes are TRBV20-1 and TRBJ1-1; TCRdb returns TRBD1, unconfirmable since there is no DNA. Sequencing was done on a sample of blood. The TCR was taken from a human donor with ulcerative colitis or Crohn's disease, or a healthy co-twin of an affected twin (not recorded which). CDR3 protein: CSAKQANTEAFF.